The 21 T cell receptor beta chains given below trace back to one sample, sequenced in a study of human T cells and chemical hapten exposure. One entry per CDR3 protein, called by TCRdb with MiXCR from the RACE reads. The sample holds more than 60,000 distinct CDR3 sequences, approximately 10% seen once. Stated time point: patch test 2, 6 weeks after DPC sensitization. The treatment was: therapeutic diphenylcyclopropenone sensitization with weekly scalp DPC. The sample was whole blood, taken in connection with sensitization to the hapten diphenylcyclopropenone (DPC). The receptors here all came from a woman aged 45-65 years with alopecia areata. Some clones in this sample may be carry-over from other donors' samples.

This clonotype was recorded a few times. V is TRBV3-1 and J is TRBJ2-2, with unresolved D. In germline, CDR1 is LGHDT, CDR2 YNNKEL (reference sequence). The CDR3 has 14 residues. Trimming took 1 base from V and 6 from J, leaving 9 bases between them. Here the CDR3 DNA reads TGTGCCAGCAGCCAAGCCTTAAGAGCCGGGGAGCTGTTTTTT. Its translation: CASSQALRAGELFF.

This clonotype was found many times. The chain combines TRBV29-1 with TRBJ2-2; the D gene is possibly TRBD1 (6 bases). The germline V and J ends were trimmed by 1 base and 3 bases, with 9 bases remaining between them. This CDR3 contains 14 residues. Germline lookup yields CDR1 SQVTM and CDR2 ANQGSEA. CDR3 in DNA: TGCAGCGTTGAAGGCGGACAGTACACCGGGGAGCTGTTTTTT. Its protein product is CSVEGGQYTGELFF.

The chain links TRBV18 to TRBJ1-1; 7 bases match TRBD1. Germline V gene sequence: CDR1 KGHSH, CDR2 LQKENI. J was trimmed by 3 bases and V by 3 bases; bases with no gene match: 16. The CDR3 has 18 residues. The CDR3 region is CASSPTITRRGQDTEAFF. CDR3 bases: TGTGCCAGCTCACCTACCATCACGCGTAGGGGGCAAGACACTGAAGCTTTCTTT.

By frequency in the sample, this clonotype is medium-sized. This rearrangement joins TRBV6-5 to TRBJ1-1, with D maybe TRBD1 (6 bases). The CDR3 extends over 14 amino acids. Germline V gives CDR1 MNHEY, CDR2 SVGAGI. Trimming removed 2 bases at V and 4 bases at J, with 11 bases between. The CDR3 DNA reads as TGTGCCAGCAGTTACGGGGGCTGGGGCACTGAAGCTTTCTTT. It codes for CASSYGGWGTEAFF.

This clonotype was observed many times. V and J are TRBV11-2 and TRBJ2-1; D is uncertain. Trimming removed 3 bases at V and 8 bases at J, with 11 bases between. CDR1 and CDR2 from the germline V gene are SGHAT and FQNNGV. This CDR3 is built from 13 residues. The CDR3 protein is CASSLGIPDEQFF. The CDR3 region has the DNA TGTGCCAGCAGCTTGGGGATCCCCGATGAGCAGTTCTTC.

This clonotype was counted many times. This chain uses TRBV12-3 or TRBV12-4 with TRBJ2-3; D gene ambiguous. The CDR3 is 13 residues long. V was pared by 4 bases and J by 2 bases, with 7 bases between. This CDR3 is CASSYLNTDTQYF. In DNA, the CDR3 is TGTGCCAGCAGTTACCTAAACACAGATACGCAGTATTTT.

This clonotype was detected only a few times. The chain is built from TRBV6-2 or TRBV6-3 and TRBJ2-7; 9 bases map to TRBD2. Germline-derived CDR1 and CDR2 are MNHEY and SVGEGT. The V gene end was trimmed by 2 bases and the J gene end by 7 bases; junction bases not matched to a gene: 6. The CDR3 has 14 residues. The CDR3 DNA reads TGTGCCAGCAGTTACGCGGGAGGGCCGAGGGAGCAGTACTTC. This codes for CASSYAGGPREQYF.

In the case of this clonotype: A much larger clone differs from this one at a single base, so this may be a read error. The chain recombines TRBV29-1 with TRBJ2-7; D might be TRBD2 (6 bases). Trimming stripped 1 base from V and 3 bases from J, with 16 bases between. CDR1 SQVTM and CDR2 ANQGSEA come from the germline V gene. The CDR3 consists of 15 residues. The CDR3 sequence is CSVEGPSRRDYEQYF. In nucleotides, the CDR3 is TGCAGCGTTGAAGGACCTAGCAGGAGGGACTACGAGCAGTACTTC.

The table lists this clonotype with a few counts. The chain has TRBV6-1 and TRBJ1-6; D remains ambiguous. Germline V CDR1 and CDR2: MNHNS, SASEGT. The CDR3 sequence is 12 residues long. The V end lost 3 bases, the J end lost 9 bases, and 6 bases lay between the germline ends. CDR3 bases: TGTGCCAGCAGTGATCCCGGTTCACCCCTCCACTTT. Amino acids: CASSDPGSPLHF.

This clonotype was seen many times. The chain has TRBV29-1 and TRBJ2-4; D not resolved. The CDR3 is 12 amino acids. CDR1 and CDR2 from the germline V gene are SQVTM and ANQGSEA. V dropped 7 bases and J dropped 10 bases, with 17 bases sitting between them. The CDR3 here is CSGSSSDQIQYF. The CDR3 DNA sequence: TGCAGCGGCAGCTCTTCGGACCAAATTCAGTACTTC.

Many counts were recorded for this clonotype. The chain joins TRBV7-9 to TRBJ1-2; D is ambiguous. V lost 2 bases and J 5 bases, leaving 9 bases between the germline ends. Germline loops: CDR1 SEHNR, CDR2 FQNEAQ (reference sequence). This CDR3 has 13 residues. This chain's CDR3 is CASSLSAVYGYTF. CDR3 bases: TGTGCCAGCAGCTTATCAGCGGTATATGGCTACACCTTC.

This clonotype was counted ten times or more. The chain couples TRBV11-2 to TRBJ2-7, with D maybe TRBD2 (7 bases). Trimming removed 1 base at V and 3 bases at J, with 16 bases between. This CDR3 is built from 16 residues. Per germline, CDR1 SGHAT and CDR2 FQNNGV. The CDR3 region has the DNA TGTGCCAGCAGCTTAGGAGTTTCGCGGGGGCTCTACGAGCAGTACTTC. It specifies CASSLGVSRGLYEQYF.

This clonotype was seen a handful of times. The chain has TRBV4-1 and TRBJ2-1; no clear D gene. The CDR3 is made up of 13 amino acids. CDR1 and CDR2 (germline): MGHRA, YSYEKL. V dropped 0 bases and J dropped 3 bases, with 3 bases sitting between them. In DNA form, the CDR3 reads TGCGCCAGCAGCCAAGACCTCTACAATGAGCAGTTCTTC. The encoded protein is CASSQDLYNEQFF.

A few counts support this clonotype. This rearrangement joins TRBV11-2 to TRBJ2-2; D unclear. From germline, CDR1 is SGHAT and CDR2 FQNNGV. Trimming pared 1 base from V and 4 bases from J, leaving 10 bases between. The CDR3 runs 15 residues. CDR3 DNA: TGTGCCAGCAGCTTAGTTCCAGGCTCCACCGGGGAGCTGTTTTTT. As protein: CASSLVPGSTGELFF. Full variable domain (missing parts from reference TRBV11-2 and TRBJ2-2): EAGVAQSPRYKIIEKRQSVAFWCNPISGHATLYWYQQILGQGPKLLIQFQNNGVVDDSQLPKDRFSAERLKGVDSTLKIQPAKLEDSAVYLCASSLVPGSTGELFFGEGSRLTVL.

This clonotype was seen at least ten times. The rearrangement uses TRBV29-1 and TRBJ1-2; TRBD1 matches 8 bases. The CDR3 loop spans 13 amino acids. V trimming: 7 bases; J trimming: 2 bases; junction bases outside the gene matches: 6. Germline-derived CDR1 and CDR2 are SQVTM and ANQGSEA. CDR3 loop: CSAQTGENYGYTF. CDR3 sequence (DNA): TGCAGCGCACAGACAGGGGAGAACTATGGCTACACCTTC.

This clonotype was found many times. The chain couples TRBV5-1 to TRBJ2-3; D not certain. The V end was cut by 0 bases, the J end by 2 bases, with 10 bases between. This CDR3 contains 15 residues. Per the germline V gene, CDR1 is SGHRS and CDR2 is YFSETQ. Written as DNA, the CDR3 is TGCGCCAGCAGCTTGGAAGGCAGAGACACAGATACGCAGTATTTT. This gives the protein CASSLEGRDTDTQYF. The entire variable domain, with the rest obtained from reference TRBV5-1 and TRBJ2-3, is as follows: KAGVTQTPRYLIKTRGQQVTLSCSPISGHRSVSWYQQTPGQGLQFLFEYFSETQRNKGNFPGRFSGRQFSNSRSEMNVSTLELGDSALYLCASSLEGRDTDTQYFGPGTRLTVL.

This rearrangement joins TRBV3-1 to TRBJ2-4; the D is unclear. The germline CDR1 and CDR2 sequences are LGHDT and YNNKEL (reference sequence). This CDR3 contains 14 residues. V dropped 3 bases and J dropped 1 base, with 7 bases sitting between them. CDR3 in DNA: TGTGCCAGCAGCCATGGTGGGGCCAAAAACATTCAGTACTTC. This sequence encodes CASSHGGAKNIQYF.

The rearrangement links TRBV7-2 to TRBJ2-3; D could derive from TRBD1 or TRBD2 (5 bases each). V was clipped by 1 base and J by 1 base, with 9 bases between them. The germline V gene has CDR1 SGHTA and CDR2 FQGNSA. The length of the CDR3 is 15 residues. The CDR3 sequence: CASSLVWGRTDTQYF. The CDR3, as DNA: TGTGCCAGCAGCTTAGTGTGGGGACGCACAGATACGCAGTATTTT.

The sample holds many counts of this clonotype. The chain carries TRBV2 and TRBJ1-3; the D gene is possibly TRBD1 (5 bases). V gave up 4 bases and J gave up 2 bases, with 12 bases separating them. Germline V gene sequence: CDR1 SNHLY, CDR2 FYNNEI. The length of the CDR3 is 15 residues. CDR3 in DNA: TGTGCCAGCAGTGGGGGGAGTAATGCTGGAAACACCATATATTTT. Translation: CASSGGSNAGNTIYF.

This clonotype has at least ten counts. This chain links TRBV6-5 with TRBJ1-1; no definite D call. The ends were cut back, 0 bases at V and 1 base at J, with 15 bases in the middle. Germline loops: CDR1 MNHEY, CDR2 SVGAGI. CDR3 length: 17 residues. DNA of the CDR3: TGTGCCAGCAGTTACTCGATAAATGGGATAGGGAACACTGAAGCTTTCTTT. It codes for CASSYSINGIGNTEAFF.

CDR3 sequence reads: CSVSGQGFTEAFF. Written as DNA, the CDR3 is TGCAGCGTCTCCGGACAGGGCTTCACTGAAGCTTTCTTT. The chain couples TRBV29-1 to TRBJ1-1; TRBD1 matches at 8 bases. V lost 6 bases, J lost 4 bases, and 7 bases stayed unmatched. Germline V gene sequence: CDR1 SQVTM, CDR2 ANQGSEA. The CDR3 has 13 amino acids.